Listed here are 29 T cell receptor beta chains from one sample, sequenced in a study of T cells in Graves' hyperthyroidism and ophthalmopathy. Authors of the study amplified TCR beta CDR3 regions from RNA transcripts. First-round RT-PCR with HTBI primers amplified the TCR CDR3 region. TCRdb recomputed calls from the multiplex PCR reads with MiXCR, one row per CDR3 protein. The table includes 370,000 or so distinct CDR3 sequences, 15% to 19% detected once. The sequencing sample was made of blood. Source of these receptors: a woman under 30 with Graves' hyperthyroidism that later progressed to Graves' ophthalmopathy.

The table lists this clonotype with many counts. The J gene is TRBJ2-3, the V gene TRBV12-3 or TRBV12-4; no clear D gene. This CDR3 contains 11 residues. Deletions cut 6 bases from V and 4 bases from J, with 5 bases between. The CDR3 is CASRIADTQYF. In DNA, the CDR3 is TGTGCCAGCAGAATCGCAGATACGCAGTATTTT.

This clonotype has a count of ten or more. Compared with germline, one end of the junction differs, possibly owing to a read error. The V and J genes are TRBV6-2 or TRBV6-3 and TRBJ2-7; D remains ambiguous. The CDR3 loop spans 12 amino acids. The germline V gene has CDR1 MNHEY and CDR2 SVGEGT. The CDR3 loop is CASSPPGYKQYF. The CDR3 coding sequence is TGTGCCAGCAGTCCCCCGGGCTACAAGCAGTACTTC.

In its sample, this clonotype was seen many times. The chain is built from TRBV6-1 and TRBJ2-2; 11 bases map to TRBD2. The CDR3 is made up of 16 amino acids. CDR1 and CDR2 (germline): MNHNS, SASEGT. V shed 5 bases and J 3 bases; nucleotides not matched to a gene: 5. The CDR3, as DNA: TGTGCCAGCAGTTTTAGCGGGAGGGCATACACCGGGGAGCTGTTTTTT. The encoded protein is CASSFSGRAYTGELFF.

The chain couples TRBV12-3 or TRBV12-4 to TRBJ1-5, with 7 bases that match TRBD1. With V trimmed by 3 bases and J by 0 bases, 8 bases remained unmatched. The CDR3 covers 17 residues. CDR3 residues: CASSLDRRPYSNQPQHF. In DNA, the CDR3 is TGTGCCAGCAGTTTGGACAGGAGGCCTTATAGCAATCAGCCCCAGCATTTT.

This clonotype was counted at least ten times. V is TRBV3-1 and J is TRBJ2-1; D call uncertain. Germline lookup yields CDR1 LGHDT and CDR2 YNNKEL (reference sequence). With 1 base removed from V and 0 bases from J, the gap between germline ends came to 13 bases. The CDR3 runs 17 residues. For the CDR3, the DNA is TGTGCCAGCAGCCAAGGGGCGTCCTTAAGCTCCTACAATGAGCAGTTCTTC. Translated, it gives CASSQGASLSSYNEQFF.

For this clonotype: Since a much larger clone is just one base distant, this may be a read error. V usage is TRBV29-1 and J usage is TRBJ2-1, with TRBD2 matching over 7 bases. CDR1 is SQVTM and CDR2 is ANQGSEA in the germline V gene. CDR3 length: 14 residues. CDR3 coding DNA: TGCAGCGTTGAACTTGCGGGAGAGGTCTATGAGCGGTTCTTC. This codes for CSVELAGEVYERFF.

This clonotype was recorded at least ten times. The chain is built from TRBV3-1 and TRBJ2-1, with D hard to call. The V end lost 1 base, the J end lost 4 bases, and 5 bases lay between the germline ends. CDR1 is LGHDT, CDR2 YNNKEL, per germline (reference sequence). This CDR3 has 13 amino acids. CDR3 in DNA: TGTGCCAGCAGCCAAGGACGATACAATGAGCAGTTCTTC. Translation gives CASSQGRYNEQFF.

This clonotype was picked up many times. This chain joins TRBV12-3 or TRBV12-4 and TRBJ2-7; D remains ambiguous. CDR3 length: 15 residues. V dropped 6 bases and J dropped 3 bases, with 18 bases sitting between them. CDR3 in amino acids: CASSLSLGFDYEQYF. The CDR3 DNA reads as TGTGCCAGCAGCTTATCCTTGGGGTTCGACTACGAGCAGTACTTC.

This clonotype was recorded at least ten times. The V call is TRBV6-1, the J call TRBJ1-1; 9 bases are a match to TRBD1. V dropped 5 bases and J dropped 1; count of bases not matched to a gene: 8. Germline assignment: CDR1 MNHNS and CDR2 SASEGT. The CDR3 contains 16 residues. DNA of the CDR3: TGTGCCAGCAGTTTGGGGACAGGGAGCCCGAACACTGAAGCTTTCTTT. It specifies CASSLGTGSPNTEAFF.

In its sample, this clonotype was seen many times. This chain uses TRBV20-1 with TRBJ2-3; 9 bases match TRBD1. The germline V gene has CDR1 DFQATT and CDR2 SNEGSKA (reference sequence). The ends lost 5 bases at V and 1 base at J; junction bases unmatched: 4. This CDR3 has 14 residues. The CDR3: CSAQRQGGTDTQYF. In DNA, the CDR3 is TGCAGTGCTCAGAGACAGGGGGGCACAGATACGCAGTATTTT.

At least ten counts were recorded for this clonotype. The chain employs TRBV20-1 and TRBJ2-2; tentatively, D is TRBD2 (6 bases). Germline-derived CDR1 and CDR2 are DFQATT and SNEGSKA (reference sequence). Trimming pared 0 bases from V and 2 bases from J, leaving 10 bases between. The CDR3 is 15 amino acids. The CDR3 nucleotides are TGCAGTGCTAGAGAATCCGGGACTAACACCGGGGAGCTGTTTTTT. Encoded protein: CSARESGTNTGELFF.

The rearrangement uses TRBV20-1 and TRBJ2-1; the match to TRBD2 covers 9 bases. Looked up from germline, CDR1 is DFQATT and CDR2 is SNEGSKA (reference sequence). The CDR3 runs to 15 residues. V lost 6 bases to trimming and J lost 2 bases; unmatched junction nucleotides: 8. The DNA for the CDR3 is TGCAGTGCACCTCCCCGACTAGCGGCCTACAATGAGCAGTTCTTC. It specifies CSAPPRLAAYNEQFF.

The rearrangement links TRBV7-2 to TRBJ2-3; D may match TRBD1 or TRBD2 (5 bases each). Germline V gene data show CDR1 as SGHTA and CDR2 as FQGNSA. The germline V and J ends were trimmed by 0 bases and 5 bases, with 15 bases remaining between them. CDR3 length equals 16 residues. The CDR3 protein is CASSLARDGLEDTQYF. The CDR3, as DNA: TGTGCCAGCAGCTTAGCCCGGGACGGGCTTGAAGATACGCAGTATTTT.

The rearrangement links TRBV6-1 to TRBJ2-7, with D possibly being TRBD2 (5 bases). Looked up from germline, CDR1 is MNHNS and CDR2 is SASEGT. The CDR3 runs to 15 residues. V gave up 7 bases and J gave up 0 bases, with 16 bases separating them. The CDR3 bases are TGTGCCAGCACCCTCACGGGATCCAGCTCCTACGAGCAGTACTTC. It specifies CASTLTGSSSYEQYF.

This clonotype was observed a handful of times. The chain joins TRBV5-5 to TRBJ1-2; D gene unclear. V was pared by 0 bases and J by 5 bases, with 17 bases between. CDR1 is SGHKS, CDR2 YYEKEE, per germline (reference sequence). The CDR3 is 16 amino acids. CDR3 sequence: CASSLGSMGLWYGYTF. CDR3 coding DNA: TGTGCCAGCAGCTTGGGCTCTATGGGCCTTTGGTATGGCTACACCTTC. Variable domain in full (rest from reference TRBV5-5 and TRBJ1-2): DAGVTQSPTHLIKTRGQQVTLRCSPISGHKSVSWYQQVLGQGPQFIFQYYEKEERGRGNFPDRFSARQFPNYSSELNVNALLLGDSALYLCASSLGSMGLWYGYTFGSGTRLTVV.

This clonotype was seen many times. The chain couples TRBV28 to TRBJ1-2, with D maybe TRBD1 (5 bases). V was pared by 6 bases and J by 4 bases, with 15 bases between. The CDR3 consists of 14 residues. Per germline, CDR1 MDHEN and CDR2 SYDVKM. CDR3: CASRPQGTAYGYTF. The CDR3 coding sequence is TGTGCCAGCAGACCCCAAGGGACGGCCTATGGCTACACCTTC.

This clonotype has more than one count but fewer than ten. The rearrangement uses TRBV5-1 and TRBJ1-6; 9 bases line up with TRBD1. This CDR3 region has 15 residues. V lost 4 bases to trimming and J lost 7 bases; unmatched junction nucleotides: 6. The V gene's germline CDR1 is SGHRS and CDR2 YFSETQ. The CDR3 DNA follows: TGCGCCAGCAGCATCGGACAGGGGTGGAATTCACCCCTCCACTTT. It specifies CASSIGQGWNSPLHF.

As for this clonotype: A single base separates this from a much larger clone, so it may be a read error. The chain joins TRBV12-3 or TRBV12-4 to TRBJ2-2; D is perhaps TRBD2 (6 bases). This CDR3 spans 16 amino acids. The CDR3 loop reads CASSLKMRSAAGGLFF. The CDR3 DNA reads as TGTGCCAGCAGTTTGAAGATGCGGTCCGCGGCCGGGGGGCTGTTTTTT.

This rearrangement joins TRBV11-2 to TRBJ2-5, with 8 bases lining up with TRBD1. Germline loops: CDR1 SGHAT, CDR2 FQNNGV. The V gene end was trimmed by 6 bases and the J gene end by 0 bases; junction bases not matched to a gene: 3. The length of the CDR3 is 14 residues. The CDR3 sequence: CASSGTGYQETQYF. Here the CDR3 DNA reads TGTGCCAGCAGTGGGACAGGTTACCAAGAGACCCAGTACTTC.

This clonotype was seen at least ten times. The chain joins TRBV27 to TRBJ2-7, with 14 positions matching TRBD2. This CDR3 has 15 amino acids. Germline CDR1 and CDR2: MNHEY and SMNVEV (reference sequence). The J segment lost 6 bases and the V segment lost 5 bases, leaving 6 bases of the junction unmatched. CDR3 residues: CASSPGGLAGVEQYF. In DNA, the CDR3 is TGTGCCAGCAGTCCAGGGGGACTAGCGGGAGTCGAGCAGTACTTC.

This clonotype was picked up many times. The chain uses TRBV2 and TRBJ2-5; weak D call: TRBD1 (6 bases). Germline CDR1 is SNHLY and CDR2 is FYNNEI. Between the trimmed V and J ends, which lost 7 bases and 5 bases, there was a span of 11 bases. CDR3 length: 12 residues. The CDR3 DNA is TGTGCCAGCACTTGGGGGCTGGAGACCCAGTACTTC. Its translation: CASTWGLETQYF.

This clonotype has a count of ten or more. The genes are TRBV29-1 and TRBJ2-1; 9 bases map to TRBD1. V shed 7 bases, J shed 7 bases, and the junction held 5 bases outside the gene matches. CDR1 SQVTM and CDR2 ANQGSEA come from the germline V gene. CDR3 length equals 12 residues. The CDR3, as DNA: TGCAGCGCCCAACAGGGGGCAAATGAGCAGTTCTTC. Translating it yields CSAQQGANEQFF.

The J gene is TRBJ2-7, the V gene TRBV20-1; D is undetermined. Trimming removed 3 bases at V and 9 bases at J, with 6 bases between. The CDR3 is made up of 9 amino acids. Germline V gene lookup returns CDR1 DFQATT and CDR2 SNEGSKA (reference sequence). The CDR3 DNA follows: TGCAGTGCTAGCCCGGGGCAGTACTTC. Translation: CSASPGQYF.

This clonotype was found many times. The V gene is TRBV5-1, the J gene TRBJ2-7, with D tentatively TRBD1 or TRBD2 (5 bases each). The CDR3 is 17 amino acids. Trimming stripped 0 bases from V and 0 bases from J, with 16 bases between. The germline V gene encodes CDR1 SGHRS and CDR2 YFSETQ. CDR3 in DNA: TGCGCCAGCAGCTTGGTTCCCCATCAGGGAGACTCCTACGAGCAGTACTTC. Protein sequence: CASSLVPHQGDSYEQYF.

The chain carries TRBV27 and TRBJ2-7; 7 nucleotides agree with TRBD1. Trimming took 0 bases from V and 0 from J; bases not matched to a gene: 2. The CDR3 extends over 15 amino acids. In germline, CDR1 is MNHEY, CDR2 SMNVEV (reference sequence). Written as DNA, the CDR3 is TGTGCCAGCAGTTTATCGGGGGACAGCTCCTACGAGCAGTACTTC. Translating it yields CASSLSGDSSYEQYF.

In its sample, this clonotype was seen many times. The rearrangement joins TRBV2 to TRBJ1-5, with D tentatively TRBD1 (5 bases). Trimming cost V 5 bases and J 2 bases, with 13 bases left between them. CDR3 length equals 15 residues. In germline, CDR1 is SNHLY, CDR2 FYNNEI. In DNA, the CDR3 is TGTGCCAGCAGTCCGTGGGGGAGTGGCAATCAGCCCCAGCATTTT. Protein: CASSPWGSGNQPQHF.

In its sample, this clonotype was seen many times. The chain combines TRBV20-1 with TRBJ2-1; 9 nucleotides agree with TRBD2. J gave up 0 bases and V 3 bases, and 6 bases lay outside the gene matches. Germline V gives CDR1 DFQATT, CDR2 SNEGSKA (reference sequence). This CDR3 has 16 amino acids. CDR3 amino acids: CSASALREGSYNEQFF. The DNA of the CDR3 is TGCAGTGCTAGTGCCTTGCGGGAGGGCTCCTACAATGAGCAGTTCTTC.

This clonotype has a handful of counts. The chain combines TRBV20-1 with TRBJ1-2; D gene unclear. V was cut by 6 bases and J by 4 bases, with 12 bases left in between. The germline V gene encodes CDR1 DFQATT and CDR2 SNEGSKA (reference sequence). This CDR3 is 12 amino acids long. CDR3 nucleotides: TGCAGTGCCCACGCGCAGGTCTATGGCTACACCTTC. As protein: CSAHAQVYGYTF.

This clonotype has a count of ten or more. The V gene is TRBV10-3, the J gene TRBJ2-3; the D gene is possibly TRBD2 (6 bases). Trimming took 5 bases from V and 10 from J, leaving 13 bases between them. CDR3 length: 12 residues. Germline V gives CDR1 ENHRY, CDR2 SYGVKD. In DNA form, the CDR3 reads TGTGCCATCAGTACCGGGACTCTGGCGCAGTATTTT. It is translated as CAISTGTLAQYF.